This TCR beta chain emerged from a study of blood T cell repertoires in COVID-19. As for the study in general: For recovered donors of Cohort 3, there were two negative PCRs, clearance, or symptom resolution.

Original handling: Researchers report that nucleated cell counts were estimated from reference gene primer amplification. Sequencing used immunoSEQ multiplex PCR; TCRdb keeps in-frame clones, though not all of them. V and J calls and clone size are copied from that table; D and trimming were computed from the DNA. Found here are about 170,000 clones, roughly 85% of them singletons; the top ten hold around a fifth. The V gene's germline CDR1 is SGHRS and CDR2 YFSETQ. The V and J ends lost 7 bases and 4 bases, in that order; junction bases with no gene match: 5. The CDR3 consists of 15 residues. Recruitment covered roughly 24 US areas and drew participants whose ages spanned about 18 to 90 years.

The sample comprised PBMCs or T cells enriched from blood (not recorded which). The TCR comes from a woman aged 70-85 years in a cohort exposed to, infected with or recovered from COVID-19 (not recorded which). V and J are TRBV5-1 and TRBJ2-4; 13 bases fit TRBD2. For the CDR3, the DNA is TGCGCCAGCTCCCAGGGACTAGCGGGAAAAAACATTCAGTACTTC. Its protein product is CASSQGLAGKNIQYF. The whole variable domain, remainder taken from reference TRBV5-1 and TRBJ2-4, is KAGVTQTPRYLIKTRGQQVTLSCSPISGHRSVSWYQQTPGQGLQFLFEYFSETQRNKGNFPGRFSGRQFSNSRSEMNVSTLELGDSALYLCASSQGLAGKNIQYFGAGTRLSVL.